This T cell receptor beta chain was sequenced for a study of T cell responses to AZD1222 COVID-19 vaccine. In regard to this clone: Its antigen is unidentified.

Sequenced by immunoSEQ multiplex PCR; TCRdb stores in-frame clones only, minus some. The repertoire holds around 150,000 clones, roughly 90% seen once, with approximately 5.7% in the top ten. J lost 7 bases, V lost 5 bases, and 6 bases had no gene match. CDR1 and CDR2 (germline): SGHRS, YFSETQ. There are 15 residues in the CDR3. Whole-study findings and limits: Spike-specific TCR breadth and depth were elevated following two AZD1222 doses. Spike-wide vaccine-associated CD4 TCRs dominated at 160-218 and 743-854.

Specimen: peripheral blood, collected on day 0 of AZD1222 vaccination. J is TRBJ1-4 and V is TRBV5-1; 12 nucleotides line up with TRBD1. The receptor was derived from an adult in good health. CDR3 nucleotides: TGCGCCAGCAGTGGGGGACAGGGGGCGAGTGAAAAACTGTTTTTT. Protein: CASSGGQGASEKLFF.